This is a list of T cell receptor beta chains from one sample in a study of CD8 T cells in Susac syndrome. TCRdb passed the immunoSEQ multiplex PCR reads through MiXCR, listing each CDR3 protein once. The sample yields fewer than 150,000 distinct CDR3 sequences, about 95% seen once. Source material: CD8+ T cells from PBMCs. The receptors were gathered from a human donor with Susac syndrome. Each CDR3 is given with its conserved first and last residue. D genes are given only for firm matches. Rows may omit the clone size; those that give it use once, few, many or a size class.

v_gene	d_gene	j_gene	abundance	CDR3nt	CDR3aa
TRBV14	TRBD2	TRBJ2-7	.	TGTGCCAGCAGCCAAGATTGGCTAGCGGGAGTTTCAGTCCACGAGCAGTACTTC	CASSQDWLAGVSVHEQYF
TRBV5-6	TRBD1	TRBJ1-5	.	TGTGCCAGCAACCAAGGGACAGGCAATCAGCCCCAGCATTTT	CASNQGTGNQPQHF
TRBV9	TRBD2	TRBJ2-7	.	TGTGCCAGCAGCCTCGGCTGGGCTAGCGGAACCTACGAGCAGTACTTC	CASSLGWASGTYEQYF
TRBV11-2	.	TRBJ1-1	once	TGTGCCAGCAGCACCGGGCTGAACACTGAAGCTTTCTTT	CASSTGLNTEAFF
TRBV4-1	.	TRBJ1-5	.	TGCGCCACCGGAGCAGTCGGGGGAGGACAGCCCCAGCATTTT	CATGAVGGGQPQHF
TRBV27	.	TRBJ2-2	.	TGTGCCAGCAGTCTATATCACAGGGATGACACCGGGGAGCTGTTTTTT	CASSLYHRDDTGELFF
TRBV2	TRBD1	TRBJ2-3	.	TGTGCCAGCAGTCATGGACAGGGGAGGTCAGATACGCAGTATTTT	CASSHGQGRSDTQYF
TRBV12-3/TRBV12-4	.	TRBJ2-7	.	TGTGCCAGCAGTGCGGGCCCTACTTCCTACGAGCAGTACTTC	CASSAGPTSYEQYF
TRBV11-2	.	TRBJ1-5	.	TGTGCCAGCAGCTTAGCCTTAGCTAGCAATCAGCCCCAGCATTTT	CASSLALASNQPQHF
TRBV20-1	.	TRBJ2-2	.	TGCAGTGCTAGAAATCTGAACACCGGGGAGCTGTTTTTT	CSARNLNTGELFF
TRBV5-4	.	TRBJ2-1	.	TGTGCCAGCAGCTTAGAGGGATTCTACAATGAGCAGTTCTTC	CASSLEGFYNEQFF
TRBV12-3/TRBV12-4	.	TRBJ2-5	.	TGTGCCAGCAGTCCACTTTCAGAAGGAGAGACCCAGTACTTC	CASSPLSEGETQYF
TRBV29-1	TRBD2	TRBJ2-6	.	TGCAGCGTCAAGGGGAGGGAGTCTGGGGCCAACGTCCTGACTTTC	CSVKGRESGANVLTF
TRBV20-1	.	TRBJ1-1	once	TGCAGTGCTAGAGACGACAGGTTTCACACTGAAGCTTTCTTT	CSARDDRFHTEAFF
TRBV9	.	TRBJ2-5	.	TGTGCCAGCAGCGTAGACCCGCAAGAGACCCAGTACTTC	CASSVDPQETQYF
TRBV29-1	TRBD1	TRBJ1-4	.	TGCAGCGTTGTTGAGCGGGACAGGCGTAATGAAAAACTGTTTTTT	CSVVERDRRNEKLFF
TRBV9	.	TRBJ2-7	.	TGTGCCAGCAGCGTAGGTGACGGACGCTCCTACGAGCAGTACTTC	CASSVGDGRSYEQYF
TRBV7-9	.	TRBJ2-7	.	TGTGCCAGCAGCTTAATTGGGGACACCCCTTCCTACGAGCAGTACTTC	CASSLIGDTPSYEQYF
TRBV5-6	.	TRBJ2-7	.	TGTGCCAGCAGCTCTCCAGACGTAGTTGGCTACGAGCAGTACTTC	CASSSPDVVGYEQYF
TRBV2	.	TRBJ2-7	.	TGTGCCAGCAGTGAGAGTTCCTACGAGCAGTACTTC	CASSESSYEQYF
TRBV24-1	TRBD1	TRBJ1-5	.	TGTGCCACCAGTGATGGGACAGGCTCCCTGGGGGAGCCCCAGCATTTT	CATSDGTGSLGEPQHF
TRBV4-1	TRBD1	TRBJ2-5	.	TGCGCCAGCAGCCAAGCCGGACAGGGCCAAGAGACCCAGTACTTC	CASSQAGQGQETQYF
TRBV19	TRBD2	TRBJ2-7	.	TGTGCCAAGTGGGGGAGGGCCCTCGAGCAGTACTTC	CAKWGRALEQYF
TRBV13	.	TRBJ2-7	.	TGTGCCAGCAGCTTCGGGCTGGCCCCGGACGAGCAGTACTTC	CASSFGLAPDEQYF
TRBV27	TRBD2	TRBJ2-7	.	TGTGCCAGCAGTGGGGCCGGGACTAGATCTGACGAGCAGTACTTC	CASSGAGTRSDEQYF
TRBV4-1	.	TRBJ2-1	.	TGCGCCAGCAGCCAAGATGGGGAGACAGCTTACAATGAGCAGTTCTTC	CASSQDGETAYNEQFF
TRBV2	TRBD2	TRBJ2-1	.	TGTGCCAGCAATCCCCTGGGACTAGCGGGAGGGAGCTCCTACAATGAGCAGTTCTTC	CASNPLGLAGGSSYNEQFF
TRBV7-9	.	TRBJ2-1	.	TGTGCCAGCAGCTCAGGGGAGATGAATGAGCAGTTCTTC	CASSSGEMNEQFF
TRBV20-1	TRBD2	TRBJ2-3	.	TGCAGTAAGCAGGCGGGAGGAACCACAGATACGCAGTATTTT	CSKQAGGTTDTQYF
TRBV12-5	.	TRBJ2-5	.	TGTGCTAGTGGCGGAGGGGCGTGGGAGACCCAGTACTTC	CASGGGAWETQYF
TRBV7-3	.	TRBJ2-1	.	TGTGCCAGCAGCTTAGAGGCAGGGCCCTACAATGAGCAGTTCTTC	CASSLEAGPYNEQFF
TRBV3-1	TRBD2	TRBJ2-3	.	TGTGCCAGCAGCCAAGAACGGTTTCCGAGCGGGAGAACAGATACGCAGTATTTT	CASSQERFPSGRTDTQYF
TRBV20-1	TRBD1	TRBJ1-1	.	TGCAGTGCCCGGACAGGGGCTGAAGCTTTCTTT	CSARTGAEAFF
TRBV7-9	.	TRBJ1-5	.	TGTGCCAGCAGCTCTACAGACAACAGCAATCAGCCCCAGCATTTT	CASSSTDNSNQPQHF
TRBV13	.	TRBJ1-2	.	TGTGCCAGCAGCTCGACGGGAGGGACGGATTTTTATGGCTACACCTTC	CASSSTGGTDFYGYTF
TRBV27	.	TRBJ2-7	.	TGTGCCAGCAGTGTGGACGGGGGCATGGCCTACGAGCAGTACTTC	CASSVDGGMAYEQYF
TRBV20-1	TRBD1	TRBJ1-4	.	TGCAGTGCTGGTAGGGACAGAACTAATGAAAAACTGTTTTTT	CSAGRDRTNEKLFF
TRBV4-1	.	TRBJ2-7	.	TGCGCCAGCAGCCAAGCGATCGGCAGGGGAGGATCGGGAGAGCAGTACTTC	CASSQAIGRGGSGEQYF
TRBV12-3/TRBV12-4	TRBD2	TRBJ2-7	few	TGTGCCAGCAGTCCGGGACTATCCTACGAGCAGTACTTC	CASSPGLSYEQYF
TRBV9	TRBD1	TRBJ1-5	.	TGTGCCAGCAGCGCAGGGGGCAGCCGTCATGAGCCCCAGCATTTT	CASSAGGSRHEPQHF
TRBV11-3	TRBD1	TRBJ2-5	.	TGTGCCAGCAGCTTAGAAAGGGGGCCTGCTGAGACCCAGTACTTC	CASSLERGPAETQYF
TRBV15	.	TRBJ1-1	once	TGTGCCACCGCGGGCACTGAAGCTTTCTTT	CATAGTEAFF
TRBV2	.	TRBJ2-1	once	TGTGCCAGCAGTCAACGACAGGGAGGCAATGAGCAGTTCTTC	CASSQRQGGNEQFF
TRBV20-1	.	TRBJ2-4	.	TGCAGTGCTAGTATGGGTGTCTCATGGCAGACCCTATCCTATCAACAGTACTTC	CSASMGVSWQTLSYQQYF
TRBV4-1	.	TRBJ2-7	.	TGCGCCAGCAGCCTCCCGGGTAGTTCAGAGCAGTACTTC	CASSLPGSSEQYF
TRBV20-1	TRBD2	TRBJ2-5	once	TGCAGTGCTTCCAAGGGACTAGCGGGAGAACCCGAGACCCAGTACTTC	CSASKGLAGEPETQYF
TRBV24-1	.	TRBJ1-5	.	TGTGCCACCAGTGCGGGCCACAGCTATAGCAATCAGCCCCAGCATTTT	CATSAGHSYSNQPQHF
TRBV30	TRBD2	TRBJ2-2	.	TGTGCCTGGAGTGTAAGGTGGCTAGCGGGAGGAGGCACCGGGGAGCTGTTTTTT	CAWSVRWLAGGGTGELFF
TRBV7-9	.	TRBJ1-1	.	TGTGCCAGCAGCTTAAGGCGTTTCGGGGGGGATGAAGCTTTCTTT	CASSLRRFGGDEAFF
TRBV27	TRBD1	TRBJ2-1	.	TGTGCCAGCAGTTTGAGCAGGGGGAATGAGCAGTTCTTC	CASSLSRGNEQFF
TRBV3-1	.	TRBJ1-1	.	TGTGCCAGCAGCCAAGATGGGCGGAGAGACACTGAAGCTTTCTTT	CASSQDGRRDTEAFF
TRBV27	TRBD1	TRBJ2-7	.	TGTGCCAGCAGTGCCCCCGGGACAGCGTCCTACGAGCAGTACTTC	CASSAPGTASYEQYF
TRBV4-1	.	TRBJ2-5	once	TGCGCCAGCAGCCAAGTCCCCCCCCCGGGGGCTGGAGAGACCCAGTACTTC	CASSQVPPPGAGETQYF
TRBV15	.	TRBJ2-3	.	TGTGCCACAGCCCACGGGAGACACAGCACAGATACGCAGTATTTT	CATAHGRHSTDTQYF
TRBV5-1	.	TRBJ2-7	once	TGCGCCAGCAGCTTGGCCGGAGGTGCAACCTACGAGCAGTACTTC	CASSLAGGATYEQYF
TRBV29-1	.	TRBJ2-1	.	TGCAGCGTTGACGTGGGAGGTGAGCAGTTCTTC	CSVDVGGEQFF
TRBV24-1	.	TRBJ2-3	.	TGTGCCACCAGTGACCCAGGGGAAGATACGCAGTATTTT	CATSDPGEDTQYF
TRBV6-1	TRBD1	TRBJ1-2	.	TGTGCCAGCAGTGAAAATTCCGGGACAGGGGACTATGGCTACACCTTC	CASSENSGTGDYGYTF
TRBV9	TRBD1	TRBJ2-3	.	TGTGCCAGCAGCGCCCAGAGGACAGGGGGCGGGAGAGATACGCAGTATTTT	CASSAQRTGGGRDTQYF